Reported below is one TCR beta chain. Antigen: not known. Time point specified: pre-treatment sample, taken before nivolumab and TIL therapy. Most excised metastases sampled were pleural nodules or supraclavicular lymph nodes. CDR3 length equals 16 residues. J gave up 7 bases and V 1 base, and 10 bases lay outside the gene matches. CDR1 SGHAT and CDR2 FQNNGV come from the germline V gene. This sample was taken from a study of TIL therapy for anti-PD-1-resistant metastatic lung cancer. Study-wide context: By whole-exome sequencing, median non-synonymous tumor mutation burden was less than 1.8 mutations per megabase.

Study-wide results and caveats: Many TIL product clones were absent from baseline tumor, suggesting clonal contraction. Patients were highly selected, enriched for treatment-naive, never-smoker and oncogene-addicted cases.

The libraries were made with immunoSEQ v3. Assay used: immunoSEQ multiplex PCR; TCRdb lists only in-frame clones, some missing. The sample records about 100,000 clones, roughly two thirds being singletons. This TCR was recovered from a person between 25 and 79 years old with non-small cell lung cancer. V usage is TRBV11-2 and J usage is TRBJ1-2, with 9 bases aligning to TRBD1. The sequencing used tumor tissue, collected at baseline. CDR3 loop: CASSLGDNRGLGGYTF. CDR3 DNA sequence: TGTGCCAGCAGCTTAGGAGACAACAGGGGGCTGGGTGGCTACACCTTC.